Listed below are T cell receptor beta chains from one sample, sequenced in a study of blood T cell repertoires in COVID-19. Only in-frame clones appear in the TCRdb table, and some are missing; sequencing was by immunoSEQ multiplex PCR. The table records a few hundred thousand clones, approximately 90% of them present only once. Input material: PBMCs or T cells enriched from blood (not recorded which). The receptor source for this set is a woman in her twenties or thirties who had recovered from COVID-19. Both conserved end residues are part of each CDR3. Each record gives: clone size, J gene, V gene, D gene, CDR3 DNA, CDR3 protein. A D gene is named only where the DNA matches it firmly. Some rows mark clone size as missing; the rest say once, few, many or name a class of expanded clone.

clone_size: -
j_call: TRBJ1-2
v_call: TRBV28
d_call: -
cdr3_nt: TGTGCCAGCAGTACCATGGCCCATGGCTACACCTTC
cdr3_aa: CASSTMAHGYTF

clone_size: -
j_call: TRBJ1-1
v_call: TRBV7-3
d_call: TRBD1
cdr3_nt: TGTGCCAGCAGCCCCGACAGGGGGCGACCCGAGGACACTGAAGCTTTCTTT
cdr3_aa: CASSPDRGRPEDTEAFF

clone_size: -
j_call: TRBJ2-3
v_call: TRBV4-1
d_call: -
cdr3_nt: TGCGCCAGCAGCCAAGATGGCCACCTCACAGATACGCAGTATTTT
cdr3_aa: CASSQDGHLTDTQYF

clone_size: once
j_call: TRBJ2-5
v_call: TRBV12-2
d_call: -
cdr3_nt: TGTGCAAGTCGCTTCTCTTCAGGAAACGGGACAGGGAGGACCCAAGAGACCCAGTACTTC
cdr3_aa: CASRFSSGNGTGRTQETQYF

clone_size: -
j_call: TRBJ2-1
v_call: TRBV5-8
d_call: -
cdr3_nt: TGTGCCAGCAGCCCGCCCGGGACACTCTTGCAGTTCTTC
cdr3_aa: CASSPPGTLLQFF

clone_size: -
j_call: TRBJ2-3
v_call: TRBV19
d_call: -
cdr3_nt: TGTGCCAGTAGTCCCCGGGGGAGCGGTACGCAGTATTTT
cdr3_aa: CASSPRGSGTQYF

clone_size: few
j_call: TRBJ1-2
v_call: TRBV2
d_call: -
cdr3_nt: TGTGCCAGCAGTGAAACGGGAAGCTATGGCTACACCTTC
cdr3_aa: CASSETGSYGYTF

clone_size: -
j_call: TRBJ2-6
v_call: TRBV2
d_call: TRBD1
cdr3_nt: TGTGCCAGCAGACGGGACAGGGGGGGCTCTGGGGCCAACGTCCTGACTTTC
cdr3_aa: CASRRDRGGSGANVLTF

clone_size: -
j_call: TRBJ1-3
v_call: TRBV6-5
d_call: -
cdr3_nt: TGTGCCAGCAGTTACTCCGGCAGGGTTGGAAACACCATATATTTT
cdr3_aa: CASSYSGRVGNTIYF

clone_size: -
j_call: TRBJ2-7
v_call: TRBV5-6
d_call: TRBD1
cdr3_nt: TGTGCCAGCAGCTTTACCGCTACAGGGGCTTCTCCCTACGAGCAGTACTTC
cdr3_aa: CASSFTATGASPYEQYF

clone_size: -
j_call: TRBJ2-5
v_call: TRBV5-5
d_call: TRBD1
cdr3_nt: TGTGCCAGCAGCTTGGGACAGGGTTGGGGTTTAGAGACCCAGTACTTC
cdr3_aa: CASSLGQGWGLETQYF

clone_size: -
j_call: TRBJ1-1
v_call: TRBV11-2
d_call: -
cdr3_nt: TGTGCCAGCAGCTTAGACCTCAGGCGGGTTGAAGCTTTCTTT
cdr3_aa: CASSLDLRRVEAFF

clone_size: few
j_call: TRBJ1-1
v_call: TRBV7-9
d_call: -
cdr3_nt: TGTGCCAGCAGCTTAAGACAGTTTGAAGCTTTCTTT
cdr3_aa: CASSLRQFEAFF

clone_size: -
j_call: TRBJ1-3
v_call: TRBV3-1/TRBV3-2
d_call: -
cdr3_nt: TGTGCCAGCAGCCAGGACTACTCTGGAAACACCATATATTTT
cdr3_aa: CASSQDYSGNTIYF

clone_size: many
j_call: TRBJ1-4
v_call: TRBV9
d_call: TRBD1
cdr3_nt: TGTGCCAGCAGCGCAAAGGGAGGCAGGGGGACTGAAAAACTGTTTTTT
cdr3_aa: CASSAKGGRGTEKLFF

clone_size: -
j_call: TRBJ1-3
v_call: TRBV2
d_call: -
cdr3_nt: TGTGCCAGCAGTGCTGGGAGCTCTGGAAACACCATATATTTT
cdr3_aa: CASSAGSSGNTIYF

clone_size: -
j_call: TRBJ1-6
v_call: TRBV19
d_call: TRBD1
cdr3_nt: TGTGCCAGTAGTCTTTCGGGACAGGTCGGTTCACCCCTCCACTTT
cdr3_aa: CASSLSGQVGSPLHF

clone_size: once
j_call: TRBJ1-1
v_call: TRBV4-1
d_call: TRBD1
cdr3_nt: TGCGCCAGCAGCCATCCTCCCCAGGGGGTGAACACTGAAGCTTTCTTT
cdr3_aa: CASSHPPQGVNTEAFF

clone_size: -
j_call: TRBJ2-7
v_call: TRBV6-6
d_call: -
cdr3_nt: TGTGCCAGCGGGGAGTACGAGCAGTACTTC
cdr3_aa: CASGEYEQYF

clone_size: once
j_call: TRBJ1-2
v_call: TRBV9
d_call: TRBD1
cdr3_nt: TGTGCCAGCAGCCTCTCGACAGGGGGCTCTAACTATGGCTACACCTTC
cdr3_aa: CASSLSTGGSNYGYTF

clone_size: -
j_call: TRBJ1-1
v_call: TRBV19
d_call: -
cdr3_nt: TGTGCCAGTAGTATAGCCACGTGGGGGGGGACTGAAGCTTTCTTT
cdr3_aa: CASSIATWGGTEAFF

clone_size: -
j_call: TRBJ2-7
v_call: TRBV5-4
d_call: TRBD1
cdr3_nt: TGTGCCAGCAGCGCAGATACAGGGGCTTTAGCTATCGAGCAGTACTTC
cdr3_aa: CASSADTGALAIEQYF

clone_size: -
j_call: TRBJ1-2
v_call: TRBV28
d_call: -
cdr3_nt: TGTGCCAGCAGTTTTCGGACAGCCCTATCTGGCTACACCTTC
cdr3_aa: CASSFRTALSGYTF

clone_size: once
j_call: TRBJ1-1
v_call: TRBV5-1
d_call: -
cdr3_nt: TGCGCCAGCAGCGAACGGGTAGGAGGTGGGAACACTGAAGCTTTCTTT
cdr3_aa: CASSERVGGGNTEAFF

clone_size: -
j_call: TRBJ1-6
v_call: TRBV28
d_call: -
cdr3_nt: TGTGCCAGCAGTTTCCTAGACCGGGAACCAGGCTCACCCCTCCACTTT
cdr3_aa: CASSFLDREPGSPLHF

clone_size: -
j_call: TRBJ2-2
v_call: TRBV10-3
d_call: TRBD2
cdr3_nt: TGTGCCATCACCCCAGGGCTCCTAGCGGGGGGCCGTGGCGGGGAGCTGTTTTTT
cdr3_aa: CAITPGLLAGGRGGELFF

clone_size: -
j_call: TRBJ1-5
v_call: TRBV19
d_call: TRBD1
cdr3_nt: TGTGCCAGTAGTAGAGGCAGGGGGCTTTGGCAGCCCCAGCATTTT
cdr3_aa: CASSRGRGLWQPQHF

clone_size: -
j_call: TRBJ1-1
v_call: TRBV20-1
d_call: -
cdr3_nt: TGCAGTGCTAGTACAGGGCAATCTGGGACTGAAGCTTTCTTT
cdr3_aa: CSASTGQSGTEAFF

clone_size: once
j_call: TRBJ1-1
v_call: TRBV7-3
d_call: -
cdr3_nt: TGTGCCAGCAGCCCCAACAGGGAGTTCACTGAAGCTTTCTTT
cdr3_aa: CASSPNREFTEAFF

clone_size: -
j_call: TRBJ1-1
v_call: TRBV5-1
d_call: -
cdr3_nt: TGCGCCAGCAGCTTGGACAGCTATAGGACTGAAGCTTTCTTT
cdr3_aa: CASSLDSYRTEAFF

clone_size: -
j_call: TRBJ1-4
v_call: TRBV19
d_call: -
cdr3_nt: TGTGCCAGTAGTCCCCGAAGGAGGCCTGAAAAACTGTTTTTT
cdr3_aa: CASSPRRRPEKLFF

clone_size: -
j_call: TRBJ1-2
v_call: TRBV30
d_call: -
cdr3_nt: TGTGCCTGGAGTGCTGGAGGAAATGGCTACACCTTC
cdr3_aa: CAWSAGGNGYTF

clone_size: -
j_call: TRBJ1-2
v_call: TRBV5-1
d_call: -
cdr3_nt: TGCGCCAGCAGCTTGGCCAGCTATGGCTACACCTTC
cdr3_aa: CASSLASYGYTF

clone_size: -
j_call: TRBJ1-5
v_call: TRBV5-8
d_call: -
cdr3_nt: TGTGCCAGCACACTGGGGTGGCAGCGGAACAATCAGCCCCAGCATTTT
cdr3_aa: CASTLGWQRNNQPQHF

clone_size: -
j_call: TRBJ1-3
v_call: TRBV11-2
d_call: -
cdr3_nt: TGTGCCAGCAGCTTAGCTGCAGTCTCTGGAAACACCATATATTTT
cdr3_aa: CASSLAAVSGNTIYF

clone_size: -
j_call: TRBJ2-3
v_call: TRBV10-3
d_call: -
cdr3_nt: TGTGCCATCAGTGACCCCGGGGGACAGAGCACAGATACGCAGTATTTT
cdr3_aa: CAISDPGGQSTDTQYF